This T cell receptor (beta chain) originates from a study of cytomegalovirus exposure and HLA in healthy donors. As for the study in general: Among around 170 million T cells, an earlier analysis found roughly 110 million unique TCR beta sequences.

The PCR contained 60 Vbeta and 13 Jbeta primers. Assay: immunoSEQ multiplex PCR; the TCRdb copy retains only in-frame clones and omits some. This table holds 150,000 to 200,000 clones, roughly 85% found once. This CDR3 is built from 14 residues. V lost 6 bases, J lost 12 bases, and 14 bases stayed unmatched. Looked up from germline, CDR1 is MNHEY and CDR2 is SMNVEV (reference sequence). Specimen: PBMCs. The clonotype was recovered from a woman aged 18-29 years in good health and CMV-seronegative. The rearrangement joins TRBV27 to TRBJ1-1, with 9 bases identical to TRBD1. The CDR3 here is CASRPGTGTFGTFF. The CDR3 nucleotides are TGTGCCAGCAGACCCGGGACAGGGACCTTTGGGACTTTCTTT.